The 23 T cell receptor beta chains below all came from one sample that was sequenced in a study of cytomegalovirus exposure and HLA in healthy donors (TCRdb year 2017). The library was prepared using the immunoSEQ multiplex PCR assay. The table comes from immuneACCESS by way of TCRdb, which keeps in-frame sequences with V and J called. Part of the clones is missing from these tables; in studies checked, under half for an unresolved V gene and the rest for unknown reasons. The sample records 80,000 to 100,000 clones, about 83% of which are singletons. Under 4.5% of the sample belongs to the ten largest clones. Material: PBMCs. The receptors shown here come from a woman in her twenties or thirties in good health and CMV-seronegative.

The chain links TRBV7-8 to TRBJ2-7; 8 nucleotides line up with TRBD2. J lost 0 bases, V lost 4 bases, and 20 bases had no gene match. The germline V gene encodes CDR1 SGHVS and CDR2 FQNEAQ. The CDR3 extends over 20 amino acids. The CDR3 spells CASSSKGSGSGTVYSYEQYF. In nucleotides, the CDR3 is TGTGCCAGCAGCTCCAAAGGTAGTGGTAGCGGGACGGTCTACTCCTACGAGCAGTACTTC.

The rearrangement uses TRBV29-1 and TRBJ2-7; D gene unclear. Germline CDR1 is SQVTM and CDR2 is ANQGSEA. The length of the CDR3 is 14 residues. V was clipped by 6 bases and J by 2 bases, with 17 bases between them. The CDR3 DNA reads as TGCAGCGTCGTGTATGGGTTTACTACCTACGAGCAGTACTTC. Its protein is CSVVYGFTTYEQYF.

V gene TRBV5-1 combines with J gene TRBJ1-1; D is unresolved. Per the germline V gene, CDR1 is SGHRS and CDR2 is YFSETQ. The CDR3 is made up of 15 amino acids. V was shortened by 3 bases and J by 4 bases, with 16 bases between the two germline ends. CDR3 coding DNA: TGCGCCAGCAGCTCTTCCCCGGCAGGTGGCACTGAAGCTTTCTTT. Its protein product is CASSSSPAGGTEAFF.

The chain is built from TRBV28 and TRBJ2-5, with D unclear. CDR1 is MDHEN and CDR2 is SYDVKM in the germline V gene. The V gene lost 6 bases and the J gene lost 0 bases, with 14 bases spanning the gap. This CDR3 comprises 15 residues. Here the CDR3 DNA reads TGTGCCAGCAGCCCTATGGTACAGTACCAAGAGACCCAGTACTTC. Protein product: CASSPMVQYQETQYF.

The genes are TRBV27 and TRBJ2-1, with 12 positions matching TRBD2. The germline V gene encodes CDR1 MNHEY and CDR2 SMNVEV (reference sequence). V lost 9 bases to trimming and J lost 7 bases; unmatched junction nucleotides: 7. This CDR3 contains 14 residues. CDR3 protein: CASIGLAGKNEQFF. CDR3 coding DNA: TGTGCCAGTATAGGACTAGCGGGAAAGAATGAGCAGTTCTTC.

The J gene is TRBJ2-3, the V gene TRBV28, with a possible D match to TRBD2 (6 bases). The CDR3 extends over 13 amino acids. Germline V gene data show CDR1 as MDHEN and CDR2 as SYDVKM. Trimming stripped 8 bases from V and 2 bases from J, with 11 bases between. CDR3 protein: CASGGGLTDTQYF. In DNA form, the CDR3 reads TGTGCCAGCGGAGGAGGGCTCACAGATACGCAGTATTTT.

This clone is a singleton in its sample. The chain couples TRBV28 to TRBJ1-4; 7 positions match TRBD1. This CDR3 is 14 amino acids long. The trim removed 9 bases at V and 0 bases at J, leaving 4 bases unmatched. Germline V gene lookup returns CDR1 MDHEN and CDR2 SYDVKM. Written as DNA, the CDR3 is TGTGCCAGTCAGGGGGACTCAACTAATGAAAAACTGTTTTTT. It encodes CASQGDSTNEKLFF.

The chain carries TRBV6-1 and TRBJ1-1; possibly TRBD1 for D (6 bases). There are 14 residues in the CDR3. V lost 8 bases to trimming and J lost 4 bases, with 17 bases between them. Germline V lookup: CDR1 MNHNS, CDR2 SASEGT. CDR3 bases: TGTGCCAGCTACCGGGACAACTTCGTCACTGAAGCTTTCTTT. This gives the protein CASYRDNFVTEAFF.

The chain carries TRBV11-3 and TRBJ2-3; D is ambiguous. V was shortened by 1 base and J by 3 bases, with 5 bases between the two germline ends. CDR1 SGHNT and CDR2 YENEEA come from the germline V gene. This CDR3 spans 13 amino acids. The CDR3 reads CASSLGPTDTQYF. The CDR3 region has the DNA TGTGCCAGCAGCTTAGGTCCGACAGATACGCAGTATTTT.

The chain uses TRBV4-2 and TRBJ1-3, with 8 bases fitting TRBD1. Germline V lookup: CDR1 LGHNA, CDR2 YNFKEQ. The V segment lost 0 bases and the J segment 4 bases; nucleotides outside the gene matches: 5. The CDR3 runs to 16 residues. The CDR3 sequence: CASSQESRGRGNTIYF. CDR3 DNA sequence: TGTGCCAGCAGCCAAGAGAGCAGGGGGCGCGGAAACACCATATATTTT.

This clone was seen only once. The gene calls are TRBV28 and TRBJ2-7, with 10 bases that match TRBD2. Looked up from germline, CDR1 is MDHEN and CDR2 is SYDVKM. This CDR3 contains 18 residues. J was trimmed by 5 bases and V by 0 bases; bases with no gene match: 13. CDR3 DNA: TGTGCCAGCAGTTTATGGGCCCCTTTACTAGCGGGGAAAAACGAGCAGTACTTC. Translating it yields CASSLWAPLLAGKNEQYF. Full variable domain (remainder filled in from reference TRBV28 and TRBJ2-7): DVKVTQSSRYLVKRTGEKVFLECVQDMDHENMFWYRQDPGLGLRLIYFSYDVKMKEKGDIPEGYSVSREKKERFSLILESASTNQTSMYLCASSLWAPLLAGKNEQYFGPGTRLTVT.

The chain joins TRBV14 to TRBJ2-7, with D maybe TRBD1 (5 bases). Germline values: CDR1 SGHDN, CDR2 FVKESK. V was pared by 2 bases and J by 3 bases, with 14 bases between. The CDR3 has 15 residues. The CDR3 region has the DNA TGTGCCAGCAGCCAAAGGGGATCATTAATCTACGAGCAGTACTTC. This encodes CASSQRGSLIYEQYF. Full variable domain (missing parts from reference TRBV14 and TRBJ2-7): EAGVTQFPSHSVIEKGQTVTLRCDPISGHDNLYWYRRVMGKEIKFLLHFVKESKQDESGMPNNRFLAERTGGTYSTLKVQPAELEDSGVYFCASSQRGSLIYEQYFGPGTRLTVT.

The chain links TRBV18 to TRBJ2-3, with 9 nucleotides matching TRBD2. Germline V CDR1 and CDR2: KGHSH, LQKENI. J lost 0 bases, V lost 2 bases, and 0 bases had no gene match. This CDR3 contains 15 residues. This CDR3 is CASSPTSGSTDTQYF. Here the CDR3 DNA reads TGTGCCAGCTCACCAACTAGCGGGAGCACAGATACGCAGTATTTT.

This clone appeared once. The V gene is TRBV13, the J gene TRBJ1-5; D is possibly TRBD1 (6 bases). This CDR3 spans 17 amino acids. The V gene lost 1 base and the J gene lost 4 bases, with 17 bases spanning the gap. Germline CDR1 and CDR2: PRHDT and FYEKMQ (reference sequence). This chain's CDR3 is CASSLATGYGPNQPQHF. CDR3 DNA: TGTGCCAGCAGCTTAGCCACAGGGTACGGCCCAAATCAGCCCCAGCATTTT.

This chain links TRBV6-5 with TRBJ1-6, with TRBD1 identical over 7 bases. This CDR3 is 15 amino acids long. J lost 8 bases, V lost 2 bases, and 6 bases had no gene match. Per germline, CDR1 MNHEY and CDR2 SVGAGI. CDR3 DNA sequence: TGTGCCAGCAGTTACCAGGGACAGTCATATTCACCCCTCCACTTT. Protein: CASSYQGQSYSPLHF.

J is TRBJ2-3 and V is TRBV4-1; 8 positions match TRBD2. Looked up from germline, CDR1 is MGHRA and CDR2 is YSYEKL. V lost 1 base to trimming and J lost 15 bases; unmatched junction nucleotides: 3. CDR3 length: 11 residues. CDR3 residues: CASSQGTSRYF. CDR3 sequence (DNA): TGCGCCAGCAGCCAAGGGACTAGCAGATATTTT.

V and J are TRBV7-8 and TRBJ1-2; weak D call: TRBD1 (5 bases). Trimming took off 4 bases at V and 8 bases at J, with 17 bases between the two ends. In germline, CDR1 is SGHVS, CDR2 FQNEAQ. CDR3 length: 14 residues. CDR3 sequence reads: CASSSQGVEAGYTF. The CDR3 coding sequence is TGTGCCAGCAGCTCCCAAGGGGTTGAGGCGGGCTACACCTTC.

This chain uses TRBV14 with TRBJ1-1; possibly TRBD1 for D (5 bases). The CDR3 totals 14 residues. CDR1 is SGHDN, CDR2 FVKESK, per germline. Trimming took off 4 bases at V and 4 bases at J, with 13 bases between the two ends. Written as DNA, the CDR3 is TGTGCCAGCAGCCCCCCCAAGGGGTTCACTGAAGCTTTCTTT. Amino acids: CASSPPKGFTEAFF.

CDR3 coding DNA: TGTGCCATCGGAAGCGGGGGCCGATACAATGAGCAGTTCTTC. It translates to CAIGSGGRYNEQFF. The rearrangement links TRBV10-3 to TRBJ2-1; 8 bases agree with TRBD2. V dropped 8 bases and J dropped 4; count of bases not matched to a gene: 7. CDR3 length: 14 amino acids. The germline V gene encodes CDR1 ENHRY and CDR2 SYGVKD.

The gene calls are TRBV9 and TRBJ2-7; tentatively, D is TRBD1 (5 bases). The germline V gene has CDR1 SGDLS and CDR2 YYNGEE. The CDR3 covers 15 residues. The V end was cut by 0 bases, the J end by 5 bases, with 15 bases between. This chain's CDR3 is CASSVGPHEGDEQYF. The CDR3 nucleotides read TGTGCCAGCAGCGTAGGCCCCCATGAAGGGGACGAGCAGTACTTC.

In DNA form, the CDR3 reads TGTGCCAGCTCACCATTCGGGGGAGAGGATTCACCCCTCCACTTT. It specifies CASSPFGGEDSPLHF. This chain connects TRBV18 to TRBJ1-6; a possible D gene is TRBD1 (5 bases). This CDR3 contains 15 residues. V lost 2 bases, J lost 8 bases, and 13 bases lay in between. Germline V lookup: CDR1 KGHSH, CDR2 LQKENI.

This chain joins TRBV10-3 and TRBJ2-2; the match to TRBD2 covers 10 bases. The germline V gene encodes CDR1 ENHRY and CDR2 SYGVKD. Trimming at V came to 5 bases and at J to 4 bases, leaving 4 bases not matched to a gene. The CDR3 spans 15 residues. The CDR3 DNA is TGTGCCATCAGTACCGGGACTAGCGCCACCGGGGAGCTGTTTTTT. Translation: CAISTGTSATGELFF.

The chain recombines TRBV4-2 with TRBJ1-5, with D hard to call. Trimming cost V 2 bases and J 7 bases, with 27 bases left between them. Germline lookup yields CDR1 LGHNA and CDR2 YNFKEQ. The CDR3 consists of 19 residues. The CDR3, as DNA: TGTGCCAGCAGCCAATTGTTAAGCGGACCCCCGGTCCGACAACAGCCCCAGCATTTT. Encoded protein: CASSQLLSGPPVRQQPQHF.